The following is a T cell receptor (beta chain) sequence with its context. What it binds is not known. This sample is part of a study of T cell responses to AZD1222 COVID-19 vaccine. The CDR3 extends over 11 amino acids. Germline CDR1 MDHEN, CDR2 SYDVKM. The V and J ends lost 1 base and 4 bases respectively, with 1 base between them. Repertoires were generated with immunoSEQ multiplex PCR, while TCRdb's copy carries only in-frame clones and drops some. The sample consists of about 100,000 clones, 86% of them appearing once. Points from the study as a whole: Reports indicate that nearly half of spike-specific TCRs are directed at unmutated variant regions.

This sequence originates from an adult who received the MenACWY meningococcal vaccine as a control. The sample in question was peripheral blood, obtained 28 days after the second dose of the MenACWY control vaccine. The V and J genes are TRBV28 and TRBJ1-1; D not certain. The CDR3 sequence: CASSLSTEAFF. In DNA form, the CDR3 reads TGTGCCAGCAGTTTATCCACTGAAGCTTTCTTT.